These 16 T cell receptor beta chains were all obtained from the same sample, sequenced in a study of blood T cell repertoires in COVID-19. The assay was immunoSEQ multiplex PCR, and TCRdb's table has in-frame clones only and misses some. The sample has tens of thousands of clones, approximately 80% seen once. Sequencing was done on a sample of peripheral blood. The receptors shown here come from a man aged 35 to 55 with acute or convalescent COVID-19.

The sample holds a few counts of this clone. The genes are TRBV7-9 and TRBJ1-2, with D possibly being TRBD1 (5 bases). Germline CDR1 SEHNR, CDR2 FQNEAQ (reference sequence). The V end was cut by 6 bases, the J end by 7 bases, with 24 bases between. The CDR3 totals 16 residues. The CDR3 here is CASSTHEGGGGGGYTF. Written as DNA, the CDR3 is TGTGCCAGCAGTACCCACGAGGGAGGCGGGGGTGGTGGCTACACCTTC. The variable domain in full, with the rest retrieved from reference TRBV7-9 and TRBJ1-2, is DTGVSQNPRHKITKRGQNVTFRCDPISEHNRLYWYRQTLGQGPEFLTYFQNEAQLEKSRLLSDRFSAERPKGSFSTLEIQRTEQGDSAMYLCASSTHEGGGGGGYTFGSGTRLTVV.

The chain joins TRBV7-9 to TRBJ2-5; D is possibly TRBD2 (7 bases). The V and J ends lost 8 bases and 5 bases respectively, with 21 bases between them. Germline CDR1 is SEHNR and CDR2 is FQNEAQ (reference sequence). This CDR3 is 15 amino acids long. The CDR3 is CASLRAGAGGETQYF. The CDR3 region has the DNA TGTGCCAGCCTAAGGGCGGGGGCCGGCGGGGAGACCCAGTACTTC.

The genes are TRBV7-2 and TRBJ2-1, with D possibly TRBD1 on 6 matching bases. The CDR3 runs 16 residues. V lost 5 bases, J lost 3 bases, and 17 bases lay in between. Germline V gene sequence: CDR1 SGHTA, CDR2 FQGNSA. CDR3 DNA sequence: TGTGCCAGCAGCGCAAGGACAGCCTCTTACTACAATGAGCAGTTCTTC. Its translation is CASSARTASYYNEQFF.

This clone was seen once. CDR3 in DNA: TGTGCCAGCAGTTACAATTTAGGAGGGGTGGGCTACACCTTC. Translation gives CASSYNLGGVGYTF. This chain uses TRBV6-5 with TRBJ1-2; D is perhaps TRBD1 (5 bases). Trimming left V 2 bases short and J 8 bases short, with 15 bases between. The CDR3 is 14 residues long. The germline gives CDR1 MNHEY, CDR2 SVGAGI.

The rearrangement joins TRBV5-6 to TRBJ1-3, with a tentative D call TRBD1 (6 bases). Trimming pared 2 bases from V and 4 bases from J, leaving 10 bases between. Looked up from germline, CDR1 is SGHDT and CDR2 is YYEEEE. This CDR3 contains 14 residues. CDR3 bases: TGTGCCAGCAGCTTAGGACAGTTGGGAAACACCATATATTTT. Translated, it gives CASSLGQLGNTIYF.

CDR3 protein: CASSLHGGRNTEAFF. CDR3 DNA: TGTGCCAGCAGCTTGCATGGAGGTCGGAACACTGAAGCTTTCTTT. This sequence joins TRBV7-9 and TRBJ1-1; D not certain. This CDR3 spans 15 amino acids. Germline V lookup: CDR1 SEHNR, CDR2 FQNEAQ (reference sequence). V lost 3 bases and J 1 base, leaving 12 bases between the germline ends.

The genes are TRBV11-2 and TRBJ1-2, with 7 positions matching TRBD1. V was clipped by 4 bases and J by 5 bases; unmatched bases: 7. Germline V CDR1 and CDR2: SGHAT, FQNNGV. This CDR3 region has 14 residues. The CDR3 sequence is CASSSTGSRYGYTF. As DNA, the CDR3 is TGTGCCAGCAGCTCGACAGGGAGTAGGTATGGCTACACCTTC.

V is TRBV20-1 and J is TRBJ1-1; D not certain. Trimming pared 6 bases from V and 2 bases from J, leaving 7 bases between. This CDR3 is 11 amino acids long. Looked up from germline, CDR1 is DFQATT and CDR2 is SNEGSKA (reference sequence). This chain's CDR3 is CSATVNTEAFF. The CDR3 DNA reads TGCAGTGCCACAGTCAACACTGAAGCTTTCTTT.

The chain has TRBV2 and TRBJ1-5; perhaps TRBD1 as D (5 bases). The ends were cut back, 8 bases at V and 2 bases at J, with 16 bases in the middle. The CDR3 sequence is 15 residues long. From germline, CDR1 is SNHLY and CDR2 FYNNEI. CDR3 sequence reads: CASGAQAGGNQPQHF. CDR3 coding DNA: TGTGCCAGCGGGGCACAAGCGGGGGGCAATCAGCCCCAGCATTTT.

The genes are TRBV7-9 and TRBJ2-2; unclear D gene. Germline V gene lookup returns CDR1 SEHNR and CDR2 FQNEAQ (reference sequence). V gave up 2 bases and J gave up 6 bases, with 7 bases separating them. This CDR3 has 13 amino acids. The CDR3 sequence is CASSLPVPGELFF. The CDR3 nucleotides are TGTGCCAGCAGCTTACCGGTGCCCGGGGAGCTGTTTTTT. The whole variable domain, filled in from reference TRBV7-9 and TRBJ2-2, reads DTGVSQNPRHKITKRGQNVTFRCDPISEHNRLYWYRQTLGQGPEFLTYFQNEAQLEKSRLLSDRFSAERPKGSFSTLEIQRTEQGDSAMYLCASSLPVPGELFFGEGSRLTVL.

The chain has TRBV30 and TRBJ1-5, with D unclear. CDR1 and CDR2 (germline): GTSNPN, SVGIG (reference sequence). V gave up 0 bases and J gave up 5 bases, with 11 bases separating them. The CDR3 has 14 residues. Here the CDR3 reads CAWSVSWGDQPQHF. The CDR3 DNA is TGTGCCTGGAGTGTATCGTGGGGAGATCAGCCCCAGCATTTT.

V usage is TRBV29-1 and J usage is TRBJ1-2; D remains unclear. This CDR3 contains 13 residues. The germline CDR1 and CDR2 sequences are SQVTM and ANQGSEA. V gave up 6 bases and J gave up 4 bases, with 15 bases separating them. CDR3 in DNA: TGCAGCGTCGAGCCCGGACTTTTCTATGGCTACACCTTC. Amino acid sequence: CSVEPGLFYGYTF.

V usage is TRBV7-3 and J usage is TRBJ2-2; D call uncertain. Germline loops: CDR1 SGHTA, CDR2 FQGTGA. V was trimmed by 5 bases and J by 3 bases, leaving 19 bases between them. The CDR3 totals 17 residues. Here the CDR3 DNA reads TGTGCCAGCAGCCTCCACCCCGAAACAGTATACACCGGGGAGCTGTTTTTT. It encodes CASSLHPETVYTGELFF.

CDR3 region: CASRQTGGINYGYTF. Here the CDR3 DNA reads TGTGCCAGCAGACAGACAGGGGGCATAAACTATGGCTACACCTTC. This chain connects TRBV2 to TRBJ1-2; TRBD1 aligns across 10 bases. Per the germline V gene, CDR1 is SNHLY and CDR2 is FYNNEI. This CDR3 comprises 15 residues. V trimming: 6 bases; J trimming: 2 bases; junction bases outside the gene matches: 6.

This clone was counted only a few times. CDR3 amino acids: CASTGTSLHEQYF. CDR3 nucleotide sequence: TGTGCCAGCACCGGGACTAGTCTCCACGAGCAGTACTTC. The J gene is TRBJ2-7, the V gene TRBV6-5, with 8 bases matching TRBD2. After removal of 7 bases from V and 5 bases from J, the junction contained 7 bases not matched to a gene. CDR1 and CDR2 from the germline V gene are MNHEY and SVGAGI. The CDR3 runs 13 residues.

V and J are TRBV9 and TRBJ1-2; D not resolved. The CDR3 consists of 11 residues. Germline assignment: CDR1 SGDLS and CDR2 YYNGEE. V lost 0 bases and J lost 6, with 3 bases in between. In nucleotides, the CDR3 is TGTGCCAGCAGCGTAGCGGATGGCTACACCTTC. The encoded protein is CASSVADGYTF.